This entry lists 22 T cell receptor beta chains sequenced from one sample in a study of cytomegalovirus exposure and HLA in healthy donors. PCR employed 60 Vbeta and 13 Jbeta primers. The table came from immunoSEQ multiplex PCR; TCRdb's copy has only in-frame clones and leaves some out. The table shows 80,000 to 100,000 clones, with 81% occurring only once. The sequenced sample consisted of PBMCs. The receptors were gathered from a man aged 40-49 years in good health and CMV-seropositive.

V gene TRBV5-1 combines with J gene TRBJ1-1; D not certain. With 2 bases removed from V and 5 bases from J, the gap between germline ends came to 13 bases. Germline loops: CDR1 SGHRS, CDR2 YFSETQ. The CDR3 sequence is 14 residues long. CDR3 sequence reads: CASSLSGTRTEAFF. Written as DNA, the CDR3 is TGCGCCAGCAGCTTAAGCGGTACGAGGACTGAAGCTTTCTTT.

J is TRBJ2-1 and V is TRBV5-5; 11 bases agree with TRBD2. CDR1 and CDR2 (germline): SGHKS, YYEKEE (reference sequence). Trimming took 4 bases from V and 7 from J; bases not matched to a gene: 10. CDR3 length: 16 amino acids. The CDR3 is CASSLLTSGMTNEQFF. The CDR3 DNA sequence: TGTGCCAGCAGCCTGCTGACTAGCGGGATGACGAATGAGCAGTTCTTC.

The CDR3 spells CSVGTREPWGYTF. The CDR3 coding sequence is TGCAGCGTTGGGACCAGGGAACCGTGGGGCTACACCTTC. This sequence joins TRBV29-1 and TRBJ1-2; tentatively, D is TRBD1 (5 bases). CDR1 SQVTM and CDR2 ANQGSEA come from the germline V gene. This CDR3 is built from 13 residues. V lost 4 bases, J lost 8 bases, and 17 bases lay in between.

The chain uses TRBV4-1 and TRBJ1-1; TRBD1 matches at 7 bases. Per germline, CDR1 MGHRA and CDR2 YSYEKL. CDR3 length equals 14 residues. Losses at the gene ends were 6 bases for V and 1 base for J; bases not matched to a gene: 5. The CDR3 loop reads CASSYRGPNTEAFF. CDR3 DNA: TGCGCCAGCAGTTACAGGGGACCGAACACTGAAGCTTTCTTT.

This clone occurred once. The chain recombines TRBV2 with TRBJ1-2, with D perhaps TRBD1 (5 bases). Germline-derived CDR1 and CDR2 are SNHLY and FYNNEI. The V and J ends lost 4 bases and 7 bases respectively, with 13 bases between them. The CDR3 has 13 residues. The CDR3 region has the DNA TGTGCCAGCAGTGCCGTCAGGGTGGGTGGCTACACCTTC. It specifies CASSAVRVGGYTF.

This clone has only a few counts. The CDR3 nucleotides are TGTGCCAGCAGTTTACGCCCGGGACTAGCGACCGAGCAGTACTTC. The encoded protein is CASSLRPGLATEQYF. The V and J genes are TRBV27 and TRBJ2-7, with TRBD2 identical over 10 bases. The length of the CDR3 is 15 residues. The junction had 7 bases not matched to a gene; V was cut back by 2 bases and J by 6 bases. Germline V gene data show CDR1 as MNHEY and CDR2 as SMNVEV (reference sequence).

The chain carries TRBV12-2 and TRBJ2-7; the table's D call of TRBD1 was not tested on the DNA. TRBV12-2 is a recognized pseudogene. There are 17 residues in the CDR3. The CDR3 DNA is TGTGCAAGTCGCTTACGATCGGCAGGGGGCAGGGACTACGAGCAGTACTTC. As protein: CASRLRSAGGRDYEQYF.

The V call is TRBV18, the J call TRBJ1-5; D gene ambiguous. Germline V CDR1 and CDR2: KGHSH, LQKENI. V lost 3 bases and J 7 bases, leaving 13 bases between the germline ends. This CDR3 has 14 residues. CDR3 protein: CASSPEAAGQPQHF. The CDR3, as DNA: TGTGCCAGCTCACCCGAGGCCGCCGGGCAGCCCCAGCATTTT.

As to this clone: At one of its ends the junction is not consistent with the germline gene, which may arise from a read error. The rearrangement joins TRBV10-3 to TRBJ1-1, with D maybe TRBD1 (5 bases). The germline V gene encodes CDR1 ENHRY and CDR2 SYGVKD. This CDR3 region has 13 residues. The CDR3 loop is CAISERTNNEAFF. In nucleotides, the CDR3 is TGTGCCATCAGTGAGAGGACAAACAATGAAGCTTTCTTT.

This rearrangement joins TRBV5-8 to TRBJ2-7; D gene ambiguous. V was cut by 0 bases and J by 4 bases, with 8 bases left in between. The CDR3 has 13 amino acids. The germline V gene encodes CDR1 SGHTS and CDR2 YDEGEE. CDR3 in DNA: TGTGCCAGCAGCTTGGATTCTGCGTACGAGCAGTACTTC. Protein: CASSLDSAYEQYF.

This clone was seen a handful of times. The chain employs TRBV7-9 and TRBJ1-3; unclear D gene. The germline CDR1 and CDR2 sequences are SEHNR and FQNEAQ (reference sequence). V was cut by 5 bases and J by 8 bases, with 13 bases left in between. The CDR3 covers 13 residues. CDR3 sequence reads: CASSPYERDTIYF. In nucleotides, the CDR3 is TGTGCCAGCAGCCCTTACGAGCGGGACACCATATATTTT.

The gene calls are TRBV7-9 and TRBJ1-2, with no clear D. The CDR3 covers 13 residues. CDR1 is SEHNR and CDR2 is FQNEAQ in the germline V gene (reference sequence). V was cut by 1 base and J by 6 bases, with 9 bases left in between. The CDR3 region has the DNA TGTGCCAGCAGCTTAGGTTCAGGCCATGGCTACACCTTC. Translated: CASSLGSGHGYTF.

The genes are TRBV5-6 and TRBJ1-3, with a weak D call TRBD1 (5 bases). CDR3 length equals 16 residues. Trimming pared 4 bases from V and 4 bases from J, leaving 18 bases between. From germline, CDR1 is SGHDT and CDR2 YYEEEE. The CDR3 region is CASSPAAGGRGNTIYF. CDR3 coding DNA: TGTGCCAGCAGCCCTGCGGCCGGGGGGAGGGGAAACACCATATATTTT.

The chain has TRBV19 and TRBJ2-1; the match to TRBD2 covers 7 bases. Losses at the gene ends were 4 bases for V and 9 bases for J; bases not matched to a gene: 6. Per the germline V gene, CDR1 is LNHDA and CDR2 is SQIVND (reference sequence). The CDR3 runs to 13 residues. CDR3 residues: CASSTRERGEQFF. As DNA, the CDR3 is TGTGCCAGTAGTACGCGGGAGAGGGGTGAGCAGTTCTTC.

CDR3 bases: TGTGCCAGCAAGGGGGGGTGGGGGACCGGGTATACTGAAGCTTTCTTT. Its translation: CASKGGWGTGYTEAFF. The chain links TRBV21-1 to TRBJ1-1. TRBV21-1 is marked as a pseudogene. The CDR3 loop spans 16 amino acids.

The CDR3 loop is CASSGAYRMNTEAFF. The CDR3 bases are TGTGCCAGCAGCGGGGCCTATAGGATGAACACTGAAGCTTTCTTT. The chain couples TRBV5-5 to TRBJ1-1, with D possibly TRBD1 on 5 matching bases. V was cut by 4 bases and J by 0 bases, with 13 bases left in between. Germline-derived CDR1 and CDR2 are SGHKS and YYEKEE (reference sequence). This CDR3 region has 15 residues. The full variable domain, rest sourced from reference TRBV5-5 and TRBJ1-1, is DAGVTQSPTHLIKTRGQQVTLRCSPISGHKSVSWYQQVLGQGPQFIFQYYEKEERGRGNFPDRFSARQFPNYSSELNVNALLLGDSALYLCASSGAYRMNTEAFFGQGTRLTVV.

This clone occurred a few times. The gene calls are TRBV5-1 and TRBJ2-3, with unresolved D. The germline V gene encodes CDR1 SGHRS and CDR2 YFSETQ. There are 14 residues in the CDR3. Trimming shortened V by 5 bases and J by 0 bases, and 10 bases separated the two germline ends. The CDR3 sequence: CASRVYYSTDTQYF. The CDR3 DNA reads TGCGCCAGCAGAGTCTACTATAGCACAGATACGCAGTATTTT.

The chain couples TRBV5-4 to TRBJ2-7; D perhaps matches TRBD1 (5 bases). The CDR3 extends over 16 amino acids. The germline gives CDR1 SGHNT, CDR2 YYREEE (reference sequence). With 0 bases removed from V and 4 bases from J, the gap between germline ends came to 17 bases. The CDR3 region has the DNA TGTGCCAGCAGCTTGGGGCAGGGAAAGGGCTTTTACGAGCAGTACTTC. Translated: CASSLGQGKGFYEQYF.

This clone was seen a handful of times. V is TRBV9 and J is TRBJ2-5, with 10 bases lining up with TRBD2. Germline V CDR1 and CDR2: SGDLS, YYNGEE. V was clipped by 2 bases and J by 3 bases; unmatched bases: 7. This CDR3 spans 16 amino acids. CDR3 region: CASSVGAGGRKETQYF. The CDR3 DNA reads TGTGCCAGCAGCGTTGGAGCGGGGGGGCGGAAAGAGACCCAGTACTTC.

The chain employs TRBV6-5 and TRBJ1-1, with D tentatively TRBD1 (6 bases). CDR3 length: 14 amino acids. Germline V CDR1 and CDR2: MNHEY, SVGAGI. The ends were cut back, 4 bases at V and 1 base at J, with 10 bases in the middle. Written as DNA, the CDR3 is TGTGCCAGCAGTTTAGTAGGGGGGAACACTGAAGCTTTCTTT. As protein: CASSLVGGNTEAFF.

This chain connects TRBV5-1 to TRBJ2-1; TRBD1 matches at 7 bases. The CDR3 is 14 residues long. V dropped 4 bases and J dropped 2; count of bases not matched to a gene: 3. The germline V gene has CDR1 SGHRS and CDR2 YFSETQ. The CDR3: CASSTGTAYNEQFF. The CDR3 DNA reads TGCGCCAGCAGCACGGGGACAGCCTACAATGAGCAGTTCTTC. Drawing the rest from reference TRBV5-1 and TRBJ2-1, the complete variable domain is KAGVTQTPRYLIKTRGQQVTLSCSPISGHRSVSWYQQTPGQGLQFLFEYFSETQRNKGNFPGRFSGRQFSNSRSEMNVSTLELGDSALYLCASSTGTAYNEQFFGPGTRLTVL.

The rearrangement links TRBV11-2 to TRBJ1-1; no clear D gene. Trimming took off 1 base at V and 13 bases at J, with 10 bases between the two ends. Germline CDR1 and CDR2: SGHAT and FQNNGV. The CDR3 has 11 residues. In DNA, the CDR3 is TGTGCCAGCAGCTTAGGGCAGGTGGTTTTCTTT. This sequence encodes CASSLGQVVFF.